This TCR beta chain was found in a study of T cell responses to AZD1222 COVID-19 vaccine. Study results and caveats: The CD4 TCRs associated with vaccination extended across spike and predominated at 160-218 and 743-854. Sampled repertoires all dated from after the peak T cell response. Donors, mostly white British, included more females; clonal diversity was possibly underestimated.

Measured with immunoSEQ multiplex PCR; TCRdb has only the in-frame clones, and not every one. The sample carries 65,000 to 75,000 clones, about 85% recorded once. Trimming left V 2 bases short and J 4 bases short, with 15 bases between. This CDR3 contains 15 residues. Germline values: CDR1 LGHDT, CDR2 YNNKEL (reference sequence). A remark on this clone: Antigen unknown.

This TCR derives from an adult in good health. The source was peripheral blood, collected on day 0 of AZD1222 vaccination. V is TRBV3-1 (or the pseudogene TRBV3-2) and J is TRBJ2-7; D is possibly TRBD1 or TRBD2 (5 bases each). DNA of the CDR3: TGTGCCAGCAGCCAATACTCCGGGACGCAATACGAGCAGTACTTC. Protein sequence: CASSQYSGTQYEQYF.